This section outlines one TCR beta chain sequence together with its context. These data belong to a study of T-cell reconstitution after alpha-beta-depleted transplantation in children. Trimming removed 8 bases from V and 10 bases from J; junction bases left unmatched: 10. The CDR3 extends over 13 amino acids. Germline CDR1 SGHAT, CDR2 FQNNGV. For TCRbeta, the library was prepared with unique molecular identifiers. TCRdb redid the calling of the PCR reads with MiXCR, one entry per CDR3 protein. The table shows hundreds of thousands of distinct CDR3 sequences, with over 8% occurring only once. This rearrangement joins TRBV11-2 to TRBJ2-1, with 8 nucleotides matching TRBD2. This receptor was obtained from a human donor who donated a stem cell graft to a child with SCID. The sample in question was PBMCs from the stem cell graft donor, obtained from the stem cell graft. The CDR3 DNA reads as TGTGCCAGCCTGCCGGGGGGGGCTAGCGAGCAGTTCTTC. As protein: CASLPGGASEQFF.